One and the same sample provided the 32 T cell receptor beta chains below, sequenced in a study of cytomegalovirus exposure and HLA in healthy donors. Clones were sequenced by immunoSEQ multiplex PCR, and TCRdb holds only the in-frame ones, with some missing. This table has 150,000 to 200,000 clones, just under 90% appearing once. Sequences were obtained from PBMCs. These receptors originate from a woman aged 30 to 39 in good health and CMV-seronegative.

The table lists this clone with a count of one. CDR3 sequence reads: CASSYSSGVGYNEQFF. CDR3 DNA sequence: TGTGCCAGCAGTTACTCGAGCGGGGTAGGCTACAATGAGCAGTTCTTC. This chain joins TRBV6-5 and TRBJ2-1; 7 nucleotides match TRBD2. The V gene's germline CDR1 is MNHEY and CDR2 SVGAGI. The CDR3 is 16 residues long. V lost 0 bases and J lost 3; bases outside the gene matches: 5.

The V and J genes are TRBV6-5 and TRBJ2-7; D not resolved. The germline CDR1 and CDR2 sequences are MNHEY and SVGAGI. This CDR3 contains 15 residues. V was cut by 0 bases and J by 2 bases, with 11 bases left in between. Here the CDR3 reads CASSYSGASTYEQYF. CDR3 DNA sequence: TGTGCCAGCAGTTACTCGGGCGCCAGTACCTACGAGCAGTACTTC.

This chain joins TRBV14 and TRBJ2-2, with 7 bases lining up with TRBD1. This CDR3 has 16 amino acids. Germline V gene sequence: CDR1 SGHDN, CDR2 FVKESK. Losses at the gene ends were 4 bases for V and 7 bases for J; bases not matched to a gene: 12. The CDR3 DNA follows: TGTGCCAGCAGCCTTCTCGACAGGGAAGTAGGCGGGGAGCTGTTTTTT. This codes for CASSLLDREVGGELFF.

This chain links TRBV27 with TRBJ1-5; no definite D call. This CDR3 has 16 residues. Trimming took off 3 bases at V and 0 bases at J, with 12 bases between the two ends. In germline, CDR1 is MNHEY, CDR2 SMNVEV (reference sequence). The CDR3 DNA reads TGTGCCAGCAGTTTCTCGGCAGGCTATAGCAATCAGCCCCAGCATTTT. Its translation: CASSFSAGYSNQPQHF.

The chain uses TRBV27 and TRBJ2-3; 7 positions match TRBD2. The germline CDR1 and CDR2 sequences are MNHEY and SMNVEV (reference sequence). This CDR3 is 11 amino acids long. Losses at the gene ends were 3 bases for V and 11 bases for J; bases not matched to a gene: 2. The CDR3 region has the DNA TGTGCCAGCAGTTTTGGGGGGGGGCAGTATTTT. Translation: CASSFGGGQYF.

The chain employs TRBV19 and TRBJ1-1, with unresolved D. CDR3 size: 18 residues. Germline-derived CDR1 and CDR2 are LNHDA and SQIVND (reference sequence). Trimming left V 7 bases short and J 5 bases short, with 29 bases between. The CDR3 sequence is CASTNYTRLYVPGTEAFF. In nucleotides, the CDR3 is TGTGCCAGTACGAACTACACGAGATTATATGTACCGGGTACTGAAGCTTTCTTT.

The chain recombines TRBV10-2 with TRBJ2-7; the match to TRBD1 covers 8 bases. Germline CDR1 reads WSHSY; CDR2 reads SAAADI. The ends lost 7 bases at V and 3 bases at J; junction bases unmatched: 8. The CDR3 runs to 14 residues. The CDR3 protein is CASIRTGNSYEQYF. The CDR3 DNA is TGCGCCAGCATCCGGACAGGGAACAGCTACGAGCAGTACTTC.

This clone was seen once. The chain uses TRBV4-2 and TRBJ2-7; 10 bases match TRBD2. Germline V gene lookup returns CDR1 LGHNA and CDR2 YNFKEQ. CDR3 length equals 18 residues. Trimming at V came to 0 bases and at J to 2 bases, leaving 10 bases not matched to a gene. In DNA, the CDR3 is TGTGCCAGCAGCCAAGATCCTAGGGGGAGCGGGGGGGCCTACGAGCAGTACTTC. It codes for CASSQDPRGSGGAYEQYF.

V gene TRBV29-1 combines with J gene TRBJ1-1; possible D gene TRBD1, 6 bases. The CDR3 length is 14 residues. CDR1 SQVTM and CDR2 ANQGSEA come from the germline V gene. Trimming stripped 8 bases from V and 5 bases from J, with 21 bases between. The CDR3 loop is CSTNPAGRGTEAFF. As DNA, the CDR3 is TGCAGCACCAACCCGGCGGGGAGGGGGACTGAAGCTTTCTTT.

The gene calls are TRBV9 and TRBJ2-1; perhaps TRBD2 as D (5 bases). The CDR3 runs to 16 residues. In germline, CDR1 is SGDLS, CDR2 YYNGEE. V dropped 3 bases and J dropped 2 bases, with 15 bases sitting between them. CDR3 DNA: TGTGCCAGCAGCGGAGGCGGTAGCGCGGCCTACAATGAGCAGTTCTTC. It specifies CASSGGGSAAYNEQFF.

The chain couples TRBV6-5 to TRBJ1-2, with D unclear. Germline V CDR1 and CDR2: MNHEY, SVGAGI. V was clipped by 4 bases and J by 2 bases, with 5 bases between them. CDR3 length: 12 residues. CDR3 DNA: TGTGCCAGCAGTTCTAAAAACTATGGCTACACCTTC. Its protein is CASSSKNYGYTF.

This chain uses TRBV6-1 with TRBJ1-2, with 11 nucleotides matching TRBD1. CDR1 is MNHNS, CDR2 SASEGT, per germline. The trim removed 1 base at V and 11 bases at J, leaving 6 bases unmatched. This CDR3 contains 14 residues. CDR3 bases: TGTGCCAGCAGTGAAGGGAGGACAGGGGGCGTATACACCTTC. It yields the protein CASSEGRTGGVYTF.

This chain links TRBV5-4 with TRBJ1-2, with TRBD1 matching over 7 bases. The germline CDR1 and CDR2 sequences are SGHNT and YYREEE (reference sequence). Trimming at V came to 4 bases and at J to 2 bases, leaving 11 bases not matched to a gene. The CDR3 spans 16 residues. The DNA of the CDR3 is TGTGCCAGCAGCGCCAGGGGGTCTCAGGAGAACTATGGCTACACCTTC. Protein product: CASSARGSQENYGYTF. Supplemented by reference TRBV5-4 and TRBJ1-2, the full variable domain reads ETGVTQSPTHLIKTRGQQVTLRCSSQSGHNTVSWYQQALGQGPQFIFQYYREEENGRGNFPPRFSGLQFPNYSSELNVNALELDDSALYLCASSARGSQENYGYTFGSGTRLTVV.

CDR3 in amino acids: CASSLSVGQGTDTQYF. In nucleotides, the CDR3 is TGTGCCAGCAGCTTATCTGTGGGACAGGGAACAGATACGCAGTATTTT. The rearrangement uses TRBV7-7 and TRBJ2-3; 9 nucleotides line up with TRBD1. The CDR3 contains 16 residues. V dropped 2 bases and J dropped 3; count of bases not matched to a gene: 6. The germline V gene has CDR1 SSHAT and CDR2 FNYEAQ (reference sequence).

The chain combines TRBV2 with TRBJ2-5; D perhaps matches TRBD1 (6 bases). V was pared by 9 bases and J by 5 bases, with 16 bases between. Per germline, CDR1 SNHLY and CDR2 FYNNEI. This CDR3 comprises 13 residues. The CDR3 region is CASSGARVETQYF. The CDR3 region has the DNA TGTGCCAGTTCAGGGGCCCGGGTCGAGACCCAGTACTTC.

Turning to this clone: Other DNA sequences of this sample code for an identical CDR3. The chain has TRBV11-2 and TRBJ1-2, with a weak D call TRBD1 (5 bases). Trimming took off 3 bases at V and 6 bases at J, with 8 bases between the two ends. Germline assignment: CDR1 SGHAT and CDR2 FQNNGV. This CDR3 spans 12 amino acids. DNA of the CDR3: TGTGCCAGCAGCTTGGCAGGGAATGGCTACACCTTC. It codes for CASSLAGNGYTF.

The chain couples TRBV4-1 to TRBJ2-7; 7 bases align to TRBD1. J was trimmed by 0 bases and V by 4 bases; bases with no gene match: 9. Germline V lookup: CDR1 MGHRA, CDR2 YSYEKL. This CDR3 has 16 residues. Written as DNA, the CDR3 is TGCGCCAGCAGCCCCCACCGGGACAGATTCTCCTACGAGCAGTACTTC. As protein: CASSPHRDRFSYEQYF.

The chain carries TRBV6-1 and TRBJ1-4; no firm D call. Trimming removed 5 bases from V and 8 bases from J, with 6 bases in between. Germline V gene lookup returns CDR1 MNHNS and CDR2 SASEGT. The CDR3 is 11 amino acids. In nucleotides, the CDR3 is TGTGCCAGCAGTAAACAGGAAAAACTGTTTTTT. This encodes CASSKQEKLFF.

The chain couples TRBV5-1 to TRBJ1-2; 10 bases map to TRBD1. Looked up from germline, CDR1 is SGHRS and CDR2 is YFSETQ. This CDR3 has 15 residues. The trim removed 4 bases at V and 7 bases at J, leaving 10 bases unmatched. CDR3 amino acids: CASSPGTGEFGGYTF. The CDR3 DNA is TGCGCCAGCAGCCCCGGGACAGGGGAATTCGGTGGCTACACCTTC. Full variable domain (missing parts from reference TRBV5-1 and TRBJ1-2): KAGVTQTPRYLIKTRGQQVTLSCSPISGHRSVSWYQQTPGQGLQFLFEYFSETQRNKGNFPGRFSGRQFSNSRSEMNVSTLELGDSALYLCASSPGTGEFGGYTFGSGTRLTVV.

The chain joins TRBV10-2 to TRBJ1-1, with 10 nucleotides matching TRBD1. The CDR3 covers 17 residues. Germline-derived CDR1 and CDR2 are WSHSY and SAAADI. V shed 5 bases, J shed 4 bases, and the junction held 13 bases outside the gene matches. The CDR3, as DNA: TGCGCCAGCAGTCGGACAGGGGGAGGTTCAGGGTTCACTGAAGCTTTCTTT. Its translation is CASSRTGGGSGFTEAFF.

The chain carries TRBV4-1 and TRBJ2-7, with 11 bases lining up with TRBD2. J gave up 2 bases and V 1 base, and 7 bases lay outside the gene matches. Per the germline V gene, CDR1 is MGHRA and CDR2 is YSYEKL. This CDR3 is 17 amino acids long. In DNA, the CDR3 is TGCGCCAGCAGCCAAGCCATACTAGCGGGGGATACCTACGAGCAGTACTTC. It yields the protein CASSQAILAGDTYEQYF.

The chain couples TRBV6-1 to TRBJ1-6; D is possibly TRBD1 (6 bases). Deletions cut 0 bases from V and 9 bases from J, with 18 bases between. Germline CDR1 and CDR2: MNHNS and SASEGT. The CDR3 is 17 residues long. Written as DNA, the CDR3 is TGTGCCAGCAGTGAAGCCGGGACATATGGTTCGGGTTCACCCCTCCACTTT. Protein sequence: CASSEAGTYGSGSPLHF.

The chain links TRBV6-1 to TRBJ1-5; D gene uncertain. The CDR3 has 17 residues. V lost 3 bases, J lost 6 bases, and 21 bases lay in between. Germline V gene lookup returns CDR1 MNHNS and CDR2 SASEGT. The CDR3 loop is CASSDGVGTVVSQPQHF. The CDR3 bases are TGTGCCAGCAGTGATGGCGTTGGTACAGTAGTAAGTCAGCCCCAGCATTTT.

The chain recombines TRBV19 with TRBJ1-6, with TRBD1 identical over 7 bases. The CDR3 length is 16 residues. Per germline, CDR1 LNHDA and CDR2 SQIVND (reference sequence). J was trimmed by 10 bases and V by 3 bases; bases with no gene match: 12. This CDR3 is CASSMGLQGSLSPLHF. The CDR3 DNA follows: TGTGCCAGTAGTATGGGGTTACAGGGGTCCTTGTCACCCCTCCACTTT.

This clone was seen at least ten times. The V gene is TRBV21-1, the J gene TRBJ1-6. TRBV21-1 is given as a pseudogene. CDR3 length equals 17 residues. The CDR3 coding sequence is TGTGCCAGCAGCAACAGGCGGAGTGAACTAGTAGATTCACCCCTCCACTTT. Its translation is CASSNRRSELVDSPLHF.

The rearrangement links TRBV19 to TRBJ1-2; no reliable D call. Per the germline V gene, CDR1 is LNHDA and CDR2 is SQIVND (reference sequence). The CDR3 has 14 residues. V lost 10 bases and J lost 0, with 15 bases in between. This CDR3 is CANPEGRPNYGYTF. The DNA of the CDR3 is TGTGCCAACCCCGAGGGCAGACCTAACTATGGCTACACCTTC.

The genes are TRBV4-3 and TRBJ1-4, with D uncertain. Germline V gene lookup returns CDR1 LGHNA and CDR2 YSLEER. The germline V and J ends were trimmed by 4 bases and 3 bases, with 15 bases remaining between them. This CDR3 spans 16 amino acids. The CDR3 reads CASSRAAFTSNEKLFF. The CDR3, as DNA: TGCGCCAGCAGCCGGGCAGCATTCACCTCTAATGAAAAACTGTTTTTT.

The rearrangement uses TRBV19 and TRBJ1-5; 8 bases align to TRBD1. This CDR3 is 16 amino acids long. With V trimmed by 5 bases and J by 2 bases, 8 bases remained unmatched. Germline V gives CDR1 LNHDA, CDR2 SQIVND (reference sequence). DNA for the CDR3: TGTGCCAGTAGTGTACGACAGGGGCGAGGCAATCAGCCCCAGCATTTT. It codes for CASSVRQGRGNQPQHF.

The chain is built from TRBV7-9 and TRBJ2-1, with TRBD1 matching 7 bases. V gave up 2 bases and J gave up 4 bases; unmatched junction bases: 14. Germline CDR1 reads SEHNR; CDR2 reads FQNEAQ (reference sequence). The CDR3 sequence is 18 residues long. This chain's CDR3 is CASSLPQVGGVFYNEQFF. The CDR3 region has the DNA TGTGCCAGCAGCTTACCCCAAGTAGGGGGCGTCTTTTACAATGAGCAGTTCTTC.

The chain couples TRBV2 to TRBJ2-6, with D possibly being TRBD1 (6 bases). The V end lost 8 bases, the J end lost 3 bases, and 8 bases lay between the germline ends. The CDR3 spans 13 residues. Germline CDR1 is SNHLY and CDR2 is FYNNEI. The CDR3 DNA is TGTGCCAGCGAGGGGGTTGGGGCCAACGTCCTGACTTTC. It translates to CASEGVGANVLTF.

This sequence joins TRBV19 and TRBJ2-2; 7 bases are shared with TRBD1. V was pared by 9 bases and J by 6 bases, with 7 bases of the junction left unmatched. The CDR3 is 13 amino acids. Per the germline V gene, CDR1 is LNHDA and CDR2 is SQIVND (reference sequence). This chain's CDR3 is CASHPRGPGELFF. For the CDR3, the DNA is TGTGCCAGCCACCCGAGGGGGCCCGGGGAGCTGTTTTTT.

The CDR3 DNA sequence: TGTGCCAGCAGCTTAGGGGCCGGGACTGGCACAGATACGCAGTATTTT. Translating gives CASSLGAGTGTDTQYF. This chain uses TRBV11-3 with TRBJ2-3, with D maybe TRBD2 (6 bases). Germline-derived CDR1 and CDR2 are SGHNT and YENEEA. Trimming removed 1 base at V and 1 base at J, with 12 bases between. CDR3 size: 16 residues.